Listed below are T cell receptor beta chains from one sample, sequenced in a study of early T cells in non-severe SARS-CoV-2 infection. TCRdb re-called the 5' RACE reads through MiXCR, storing one row per CDR3 protein. Altogether about 92,000 distinct CDR3 sequences are present, 11% to 15% being singletons, with the ten largest covering around 5.8%. The sample consisted of whole blood. These receptors were collected from an adult who was a healthcare worker with PCR-confirmed SARS-CoV-2 infection or an uninfected control (not recorded which). Each CDR3 is given with its conserved first and last residue. D genes are given only for firm matches. Clone sizes are given selectively: once, few, many, or a class where the clone is expanded.

d_call	v_call	j_call	clone_size	cdr3_aa	cdr3_nt
TRBD1	TRBV29-1	TRBJ1-1	-	CSVSGQGGFNTEAFF	TGCAGCGTTTCAGGACAGGGAGGCTTCAACACTGAAGCTTTCTTT
-	TRBV20-1	TRBJ1-1	-	CSARRGPFTEAFF	TGCAGTGCTAGGCGGGGGCCATTCACTGAAGCTTTCTTT
-	TRBV5-5	TRBJ1-5	-	CASSLAGDSNQPQHF	TGTGCCAGCAGCTTGGCGGGTGACAGCAATCAGCCCCAGCATTTT
-	TRBV12-3/TRBV12-4	TRBJ1-6	-	CASSLYGGDNSPLHF	TGTGCCAGCAGTTTATACGGGGGCGATAATTCACCCCTCCACTTT
TRBD1	TRBV12-3/TRBV12-4	TRBJ1-4	-	CASSPTGVINEKLFF	TGTGCCAGCAGTCCGACAGGGGTTATTAATGAAAAACTGTTTTTT
-	TRBV6-2/TRBV6-3	TRBJ2-7	-	CASIGSYEQYF	TGTGCCAGCATTGGCAGCTACGAGCAGTACTTC
TRBD2	TRBV20-1	TRBJ2-5	-	CSAPSGGLIPREAQYF	TGCAGTGCCCCTAGCGGGGGCCTTATACCAAGAGAGGCCCAGTACTTC
TRBD1	TRBV6-2/TRBV6-3	TRBJ2-3	few	CASSYHGQGLTDTQYF	TGTGCCAGCAGTTACCATGGACAGGGACTCACAGATACGCAGTATTTT
TRBD1	TRBV9	TRBJ1-1	many	CASSGTGDKIMEFWEAFF	TGTGCCAGTTCCGGGACAGGGGATAAAATAATGGAGTTTTGGGAAGCTTTCTTT
TRBD2	TRBV5-1	TRBJ2-7	many	CASSLAAGGPSYEQYF	TGCGCCAGCAGCTTGGCTGCGGGGGGGCCATCCTACGAGCAGTACTTC
TRBD2	TRBV6-6	TRBJ2-7	few	CASSPLAGEGYEQYF	TGTGCCAGCAGTCCTCTAGCGGGGGAAGGCTACGAGCAGTACTTC
-	TRBV4-1	TRBJ2-7	many	CASSQDRRYEQYF	TGCGCCAGCAGCCAAGATCGAAGGTACGAGCAGTACTTC
-	TRBV7-2	TRBJ2-1	-	CASSLGGHNEQFF	TGTGCCAGCAGCTTAGGAGGGCACAATGAGCAGTTCTTC
-	TRBV7-2	TRBJ1-5	few	CASSLAMSNQPQHF	TGTGCCAGCAGCTTAGCTATGAGCAATCAGCCCCAGCATTTT
TRBD1	TRBV29-1	TRBJ2-4	few	CSVEGQGKNIQYF	TGCAGCGTTGAGGGACAGGGCAAAAACATTCAGTACTTC
-	TRBV7-3	TRBJ2-5	many	CASSLWPGMGETQYF	TGTGCCAGCAGCCTCTGGCCAGGGATGGGCGAGACCCAGTACTTC
-	TRBV4-1	TRBJ2-1	-	CASSDNQDNEQFF	TGCGCCAGCAGTGATAATCAGGACAATGAGCAGTTCTTC
-	TRBV7-2	TRBJ2-1	-	CASSLSPPGDEQFF	TGTGCCAGCAGCTTATCGCCCCCGGGCGATGAGCAGTTCTTC
-	TRBV7-9	TRBJ1-1	few	CASSLEGGGTEAFF	TGTGCCAGCAGCTTAGAGGGAGGGGGCACTGAAGCTTTCTTT
TRBD1	TRBV6-2/TRBV6-3	TRBJ1-4	few	CASSAGQVNEKLFF	TGTGCCAGCAGCGCCGGACAGGTTAATGAAAAACTGTTTTTT
-	TRBV27	TRBJ2-7	once	CASSRQATYEQYF	TGTGCCAGCAGTCGACAGGCAACCTACGAGCAGTACTTC
-	TRBV28	TRBJ1-2	-	CASSPNLGYTF	TGTGCCAGCAGTCCTAATTTGGGCTACACCTTC
-	TRBV7-6	TRBJ2-7	-	CASSLGPQGDEQYF	TGTGCCAGCAGCTTAGGACCCCAGGGTGACGAGCAGTACTTC
-	TRBV6-6	TRBJ2-2	few	CASSAGVTPNTGELFF	TGTGCCAGCAGCGCAGGTGTCACCCCGAACACCGGGGAGCTGTTTTTT
-	TRBV21-1	TRBJ2-5	-	CASSKARDIIQETQYF	TGTGCCAGCAGCAAAGCCCGGGACATTATTCAAGAGACCCAGTACTTC
-	TRBV18	TRBJ2-7	-	CASSTEGPTYEQYF	TGTGCCAGCTCAACCGAGGGGCCTACCTACGAGCAGTACTTC
TRBD2	TRBV6-2/TRBV6-3	TRBJ2-7	-	CASSYARASGVDEQYF	TGTGCCAGCAGTTACGCCCGGGCTAGCGGGGTCGACGAGCAGTACTTC
-	TRBV12-3/TRBV12-4	TRBJ1-4	few	CASSLNINEKLFF	TGTGCCAGCAGTTTAAACATTAATGAAAAACTGTTTTTT
TRBD1	TRBV6-5	TRBJ1-2	few	CASRMDRVFYGYTF	TGTGCCAGCAGGATGGACAGGGTTTTCTATGGCTACACCTTC
TRBD1	TRBV6-2/TRBV6-3	TRBJ1-5	-	CASSRLQGARNQPQHF	TGTGCCAGCAGTAGACTACAGGGGGCGCGTAATCAGCCCCAGCATTTT
TRBD2	TRBV27	TRBJ2-7	many	CASSALRGGRYEQYF	TGTGCCAGCAGTGCGTTACGGGGGGGCAGATACGAGCAGTACTTC
-	TRBV28	TRBJ2-7	-	CASSTGFSYEQYF	TGTGCCAGCAGCACCGGATTTAGCTACGAGCAGTACTTC
TRBD1	TRBV7-6	TRBJ2-2	-	CASSLGQGATGELFF	TGTGCCAGCAGCTTAGGACAGGGGGCGACCGGGGAGCTGTTTTTT
TRBD1	TRBV5-1	TRBJ2-5	few	CASSSHEQGAGRPQYF	TGCGCCAGCAGCTCGCACGAACAGGGGGCAGGGAGGCCCCAGTACTTC
-	TRBV29-1	TRBJ1-1	many	CSVGRDTEAFF	TGCAGCGTTGGTAGGGACACTGAAGCTTTCTTT
-	TRBV5-1	TRBJ2-3	few	CASSPLASTDTQYF	TGCGCCAGCAGCCCCCTAGCTTCCACAGATACGCAGTATTTT
-	TRBV5-6	TRBJ2-5	-	CASSTGSALETQYF	TGTGCCAGCAGCACCGGGTCTGCATTGGAGACCCAGTACTTC
-	TRBV12-3/TRBV12-4	TRBJ2-1	few	CASRQDGGYNEQFF	TGTGCCAGCAGACAGGACGGCGGTTACAATGAGCAGTTCTTC
-	TRBV6-5	TRBJ1-1	few	CASSSGHTEAFF	TGTGCCAGCAGTTCCGGTCACACTGAAGCTTTCTTT
TRBD1	TRBV15	TRBJ2-7	few	CATKGTGHYEQYF	TGTGCCACCAAAGGGACAGGGCACTACGAGCAGTACTTC
TRBD1	TRBV5-5	TRBJ1-3	-	CASSLDRGPGNTIYF	TGTGCCAGCAGCTTGGACAGGGGACCTGGAAACACCATATATTTT
-	TRBV9	TRBJ1-1	-	CASSVGPGTEAFF	TGTGCCAGCAGCGTAGGACCGGGGACTGAAGCTTTCTTT
TRBD1	TRBV29-1	TRBJ2-1	many	CSVEQGADNEQFF	TGCAGCGTTGAGCAGGGGGCGGACAATGAGCAGTTCTTC
-	TRBV19	TRBJ2-7	-	CASSTYSDSSYEQYF	TGTGCCAGTAGTACGTACAGTGATTCCTCCTACGAGCAGTACTTC
-	TRBV12-3/TRBV12-4	TRBJ1-5	-	CASRFGSSNQPQHF	TGTGCCAGCAGGTTTGGGTCTAGCAATCAGCCCCAGCATTTT
-	TRBV9	TRBJ1-1	-	CASSEQNTEAFF	TGTGCCAGCAGCGAACAGAACACTGAAGCTTTCTTT
TRBD2	TRBV6-5	TRBJ2-1	-	CASRGDVAGAYNEQFF	TGTGCCAGCAGGGGCGATGTAGCGGGGGCCTACAATGAGCAGTTCTTC
-	TRBV5-5	TRBJ1-1	few	CASRTFRDKGGRGTEAFF	TGTGCCAGCAGAACATTTCGGGACAAAGGGGGAAGGGGCACTGAAGCTTTCTTT
TRBD1	TRBV20-1	TRBJ1-5	few	CSATRGQPQHF	TGCAGTGCTACCAGGGGGCAGCCCCAGCATTTT
TRBD1	TRBV27	TRBJ1-2	few	CASSPWDRDESGYTF	TGTGCCAGCAGTCCGTGGGACAGGGACGAGAGTGGCTACACCTTC
TRBD1	TRBV20-1	TRBJ1-4	few	CSARATGINEKLFF	TGCAGTGCTAGGGCGACAGGGATCAATGAAAAACTGTTTTTT
-	TRBV12-3/TRBV12-4	TRBJ1-6	few	CASSTSGAQSPLHF	TGTGCCAGCAGTACCTCCGGGGCCCAATCACCCCTCCACTTT